Sequencing of this TCR beta chain was carried out in a study of T cells in Graves' hyperthyroidism and ophthalmopathy. Notes on the study in general: From stable hyperthyroidism, ophthalmopathy was separated by a 13 V-J model.

TCR beta CDR3 sequences were amplified from RNA transcripts. HTBI primers were used for first-round RT-PCR of the TCR CDR3. TCRdb processed the multiplex PCR reads anew with MiXCR; each CDR3 protein has one entry. This table has 250,000 to 350,000 distinct CDR3 sequences, 22% appearing once. Inclusion characteristics of ophthalmopathy patients comprised a Clinical Activity Score of at least 3, a NOSPECS grade of at least 4, and duration under 3 months. Trimming removed 4 bases from V and 5 bases from J, with 12 bases in between. The CDR3 runs to 14 residues. From germline, CDR1 is LGHNA and CDR2 YNFKEQ. This clonotype was seen only a few times. As yet, its antigen is unknown.

The chain employs TRBV4-2 and TRBJ2-1; D assignment may be TRBD1 or TRBD2 (5 bases each). The source material was blood. This clonotype was obtained from a man aged 25 to 45 with Graves' ophthalmopathy. The CDR3 sequence: CASSLEGSDNEQFF. CDR3 in DNA: TGTGCCAGCAGCCTCGAGGGGAGCGACAATGAGCAGTTCTTC.